This entry lists 26 T cell receptor beta chains sequenced from one sample in a study of shared clonotypes between healthy human individuals. Generated by immunoSEQ multiplex PCR, the TCRdb table keeps only in-frame clones and is missing some. The sample consists of some 1,100,000 clones, 70% to 80% of them appearing once. The sample consisted of memory CD4+ T cells from PBMCs. Subset: CD45RA-negative fraction. These TCRs come from a man aged 18 to 30 in good health. Some clones in this sample may be carry-over from other donors' samples.

This sequence joins TRBV5-4 and TRBJ2-3; possibly TRBD2 for D (5 bases). The germline V and J ends were trimmed by 0 bases and 3 bases, with 14 bases remaining between them. Germline V gives CDR1 SGHNT, CDR2 YYREEE (reference sequence). The CDR3 sequence is 16 residues long. This chain's CDR3 is CASSLGASPQTDTQYF. In DNA form, the CDR3 reads TGTGCCAGCAGCTTGGGGGCTAGCCCACAGACAGATACGCAGTATTTT.

This chain links TRBV7-9 with TRBJ2-3; D ambiguous. With 8 bases removed from V and 5 bases from J, the gap between germline ends came to 8 bases. This CDR3 has 11 residues. Per germline, CDR1 SEHNR and CDR2 FQNEAQ (reference sequence). CDR3 bases: TGTGCCAGCCACCTTCGAGATACGCAGTATTTT. This codes for CASHLRDTQYF.

The CDR3 protein is CASSVVQRGRYNEQFF. CDR3 bases: TGTGCCAGCAGCGTAGTGCAGCGGGGCCGCTACAATGAGCAGTTCTTC. V usage is TRBV9 and J usage is TRBJ2-1, with 7 nucleotides matching TRBD2. V shed 0 bases and J 3 bases; nucleotides not matched to a gene: 6. CDR1 is SGDLS and CDR2 is YYNGEE in the germline V gene. The CDR3 consists of 16 residues.

The chain employs TRBV15 and TRBJ1-1, with TRBD1 matching 7 bases. Germline loops: CDR1 LNHNV, CDR2 YYDKDF (reference sequence). V shed 5 bases and J 3 bases; nucleotides not matched to a gene: 12. The CDR3 loop spans 16 amino acids. CDR3 sequence (DNA): TGTGCCACCAGCCGCCGACAGGGCCTTCGGGACACTGAAGCTTTCTTT. This gives the protein CATSRRQGLRDTEAFF.

This clone was observed a single time. The V and J genes are TRBV4-1 and TRBJ1-6, with 7 nucleotides matching TRBD1. CDR3 length: 14 residues. Looked up from germline, CDR1 is MGHRA and CDR2 is YSYEKL. Trimming cost V 4 bases and J 14 bases; bases outside gene matches: 11. DNA of the CDR3: TGCGCCAGCAGCCCGCCCCCCACAGGGGAGGCCCTCCACTTT. Translating gives CASSPPPTGEALHF.

The J gene is TRBJ1-1, the V gene TRBV19; TRBD1 agrees at 10 bases. Germline V CDR1 and CDR2: LNHDA, SQIVND (reference sequence). Trimming took 1 base from V and 4 from J; bases not matched to a gene: 9. This CDR3 spans 17 amino acids. CDR3 in DNA: TGTGCCAGTAGTATAGCCCATATTCGGACAGGGGGCACTGAAGCTTTCTTT. The encoded protein is CASSIAHIRTGGTEAFF.

This CDR3 is CASSTFTQPQHF. In DNA, the CDR3 is TGTGCCAGTAGTACCTTCACCCAGCCCCAGCATTTT. J is TRBJ1-5 and V is TRBV19, with D unresolved. V gave up 4 bases and J gave up 7 bases, with 8 bases separating them. Germline V CDR1 and CDR2: LNHDA, SQIVND (reference sequence). The CDR3 totals 12 residues.

This sequence joins TRBV5-1 and TRBJ2-2, with TRBD2 matching over 8 bases. J gave up 8 bases and V 4 bases, and 10 bases lay outside the gene matches. Germline lookup yields CDR1 SGHRS and CDR2 YFSETQ. This CDR3 is built from 15 residues. The CDR3 here is CASSPTGGMLGELFF. CDR3 in DNA: TGCGCCAGCAGCCCAACGGGAGGGATGTTAGGGGAGCTGTTTTTT.

The chain employs TRBV9 and TRBJ1-1; TRBD1 matches 9 bases. The J segment lost 1 base and the V segment lost 4 bases, leaving 5 bases of the junction unmatched. Germline assignment: CDR1 SGDLS and CDR2 YYNGEE. The CDR3 runs 15 residues. CDR3 DNA sequence: TGTGCCAGCAGCAGCGGGACAGGGCCGAACACTGAAGCTTTCTTT. Translating it yields CASSSGTGPNTEAFF.

Concerning this clone itself: Other DNA sequences in the sample encode the same CDR3. CDR3 loop: CASSQELAGSYEQYF. The CDR3 DNA reads TGTGCCAGCAGCCAAGAGTTGGCAGGGTCCTACGAGCAGTACTTC. The chain recombines TRBV4-2 with TRBJ2-7, with D possibly TRBD1 on 5 matching bases. The germline V and J ends were trimmed by 0 bases and 1 base, with 10 bases remaining between them. This CDR3 is 15 amino acids long. Germline loops: CDR1 LGHNA, CDR2 YNFKEQ.

The V call is TRBV6-1, the J call TRBJ2-5; 9 nucleotides agree with TRBD1. The CDR3 totals 16 residues. The junction had 8 bases not matched to a gene; V was cut back by 2 bases and J by 4 bases. Germline CDR1 is MNHNS and CDR2 is SASEGT. CDR3 in amino acids: CASSERGQGGGETQYF. In DNA form, the CDR3 reads TGTGCCAGCAGTGAAAGGGGACAGGGAGGAGGAGAGACCCAGTACTTC.

The chain links TRBV27 to TRBJ2-3, with TRBD2 as a possible D gene (6 bases). CDR1 is MNHEY, CDR2 SMNVEV, per germline (reference sequence). V gave up 6 bases and J gave up 3 bases, with 16 bases separating them. This CDR3 spans 15 amino acids. The CDR3, as DNA: TGTGCCAGCAGACTACTTCTAGCGATGACAGATACGCAGTATTTT. Its protein is CASRLLLAMTDTQYF.

This clone was seen more than once but under ten times. V is TRBV11-2 and J is TRBJ2-1, with TRBD2 matching over 12 bases. Germline CDR1 reads SGHAT; CDR2 reads FQNNGV. This CDR3 contains 13 residues. The junction had 3 bases not matched to a gene; V was cut back by 3 bases and J by 12 bases. This CDR3 reads CASSLTSGRRQFF. The CDR3 nucleotides read TGTGCCAGCAGCTTGACTAGCGGGAGACGGCAGTTCTTC.

The chain has TRBV6-1 and TRBJ2-1; no firm D call. The ends were cut back, 1 base at V and 0 bases at J, with 7 bases in the middle. The CDR3 is made up of 15 amino acids. Germline V gene data show CDR1 as MNHNS and CDR2 as SASEGT. CDR3 sequence (DNA): TGTGCCAGCAGTGAAGACACAAACTCCTACAATGAGCAGTTCTTC. Translated, it gives CASSEDTNSYNEQFF.

This sequence joins TRBV6-5 and TRBJ2-2; TRBD2 might be the D (7 bases). The CDR3 extends over 15 amino acids. The V gene's germline CDR1 is MNHEY and CDR2 SVGAGI. V was pared by 0 bases and J by 7 bases, with 12 bases between. This CDR3 is CASSYSGLQGGELFF. CDR3 coding DNA: TGTGCCAGCAGTTACTCGGGACTACAGGGCGGGGAGCTGTTTTTT.

This clone was counted a few times. The CDR3 sequence: CASSPTRGRYQPQHF. CDR3 sequence (DNA): TGTGCCAGCAGCCCGACAAGGGGGCGGTATCAGCCCCAGCATTTT. The chain is built from TRBV2 and TRBJ1-5, with 7 bases aligning to TRBD1. In germline, CDR1 is SNHLY, CDR2 FYNNEI. The CDR3 runs 15 residues. Trimming at V came to 6 bases and at J to 5 bases, leaving 10 bases not matched to a gene. Combining the CDR3 with reference TRBV2 and TRBJ1-5 gives the whole variable domain EPEVTQTPSHQVTQMGQEVILRCVPISNHLYFYWYRQILGQKVEFLVSFYNNEISEKSEIFDDQFSVERPDGSNFTLKIRSTKLEDSAMYFCASSPTRGRYQPQHFGDGTRLSIL.

The chain couples TRBV14 to TRBJ2-7; 7 bases map to TRBD1. Trimming took 4 bases from V and 1 from J; bases not matched to a gene: 4. The CDR3 has 14 amino acids. Per germline, CDR1 SGHDN and CDR2 FVKESK. DNA for the CDR3: TGTGCCAGCAGCCGGGGCAGGGGGTCCTACGAGCAGTACTTC. Amino acid sequence: CASSRGRGSYEQYF.

The gene calls are TRBV10-3 and TRBJ2-2; no clear D gene. The CDR3 covers 13 residues. Trimming removed 8 bases from V and 6 bases from J, with 13 bases in between. Germline V CDR1 and CDR2: ENHRY, SYGVKD. Here the CDR3 reads CAILEKVAGELFF. The CDR3 DNA is TGTGCCATCCTTGAAAAGGTGGCCGGGGAGCTGTTTTTT.

This chain uses TRBV5-1 with TRBJ2-5; TRBD2 matches at 8 bases. The V gene's germline CDR1 is SGHRS and CDR2 YFSETQ. There are 16 residues in the CDR3. V lost 4 bases to trimming and J lost 1 base; unmatched junction nucleotides: 9. The CDR3, as DNA: TGCGCCAGCAGCCCGGTGACTAGCGCCAGCCAAGAGACCCAGTACTTC. It is translated as CASSPVTSASQETQYF. The variable domain in full, with the rest retrieved from reference TRBV5-1 and TRBJ2-5, is KAGVTQTPRYLIKTRGQQVTLSCSPISGHRSVSWYQQTPGQGLQFLFEYFSETQRNKGNFPGRFSGRQFSNSRSEMNVSTLELGDSALYLCASSPVTSASQETQYFGPGTRLLVL.

The chain joins TRBV5-1 to TRBJ2-7; the D gene could be TRBD1 or TRBD2 (5 bases each). V lost 6 bases, J lost 2 bases, and 12 bases lay in between. The CDR3 totals 13 residues. Germline CDR1 SGHRS, CDR2 YFSETQ. CDR3 loop: CASNDGTTYEQYF. Here the CDR3 DNA reads TGCGCCAGCAATGACGGGACGACCTACGAGCAGTACTTC. Variable domain in full (rest from reference TRBV5-1 and TRBJ2-7): KAGVTQTPRYLIKTRGQQVTLSCSPISGHRSVSWYQQTPGQGLQFLFEYFSETQRNKGNFPGRFSGRQFSNSRSEMNVSTLELGDSALYLCASNDGTTYEQYFGPGTRLTVT.

The rearrangement uses TRBV28 and TRBJ1-4; D perhaps matches TRBD1 (5 bases). CDR3 size: 14 residues. The V end was cut by 8 bases, the J end by 7 bases, with 17 bases between. From germline, CDR1 is MDHEN and CDR2 SYDVKM. This chain's CDR3 is CASRVGGRGEKLFF. The DNA of the CDR3 is TGTGCCAGCCGAGTGGGGGGAAGAGGTGAAAAACTGTTTTTT.

This clone was seen a few times. The V and J genes are TRBV6-5 and TRBJ2-2, with no clear D. The germline gives CDR1 MNHEY, CDR2 SVGAGI. Trimming stripped 6 bases from V and 4 bases from J, with 12 bases between. This CDR3 is built from 14 residues. The CDR3 is CASSLGRFTGELFF. The CDR3 DNA sequence: TGTGCCAGCAGCCTAGGACGTTTCACCGGGGAGCTGTTTTTT.

This clone was counted between two and nine times. This chain joins TRBV28 and TRBJ1-4, with D perhaps matching TRBD1 (5 bases). Germline lookup yields CDR1 MDHEN and CDR2 SYDVKM. Between the trimmed V and J ends, which lost 5 bases and 5 bases, there was a span of 18 bases. The CDR3 is made up of 16 amino acids. CDR3 sequence (DNA): TGTGCCAGCAGTCTCGGTGGGGCAGGATTAAATGAAAAACTGTTTTTT. It codes for CASSLGGAGLNEKLFF. The full variable domain, completed using reference TRBV28 and TRBJ1-4, is DVKVTQSSRYLVKRTGEKVFLECVQDMDHENMFWYRQDPGLGLRLIYFSYDVKMKEKGDIPEGYSVSREKKERFSLILESASTNQTSMYLCASSLGGAGLNEKLFFGSGTQLSVL.

The chain combines TRBV19 with TRBJ1-5; D not resolved. The V end lost 1 base, the J end lost 7 bases, and 8 bases lay between the germline ends. Germline assignment: CDR1 LNHDA and CDR2 SQIVND (reference sequence). The CDR3 runs 13 residues. The CDR3 coding sequence is TGTGCCAGTAGTATAGCGGGGATCCAGCCCCAGCATTTT. Amino acids: CASSIAGIQPQHF.

This chain joins TRBV30 and TRBJ2-5, with TRBD2 identical over 16 bases. The CDR3 spans 19 residues. Unmatched junction bases numbered 14, after V lost 2 bases and J lost 5 bases. Germline loops: CDR1 GTSNPN, CDR2 SVGIG (reference sequence). In nucleotides, the CDR3 is TGTGCCTGGAGTCCCCGAACGGGACTAGCGGGAGGGCCCCCGGAGACCCAGTACTTC. This sequence encodes CAWSPRTGLAGGPPETQYF.

Turning to this clone: At the DNA level, this CDR3 is encoded by other sequences in the same sample as well. The chain joins TRBV5-1 to TRBJ2-7; TRBD2 matches at 8 bases. Per germline, CDR1 SGHRS and CDR2 YFSETQ. This CDR3 is built from 15 residues. With V trimmed by 0 bases and J by 1 base, 3 bases remained unmatched. The CDR3: CASSLGTSGSYEQYF. CDR3 sequence (DNA): TGCGCCAGCAGCTTGGGCACTAGCGGTTCCTACGAGCAGTACTTC.